Described below is a single T cell receptor (beta chain) sequence and its context. Its antigen is still unknown. The entry originates in a study of blood T cells in healthy people across ages. Study outcomes and limitations: Per million T cells, the diversity of TCR beta decreased roughly linearly as age advanced.

PCR was performed a second time for about 7 to 11 cycles using a sample-barcoded 5' primer and a J-beta primer mix. From the 5' RACE reads, TCRdb called clonotypes with MiXCR, one entry per CDR3 protein. The table includes roughly 800,000 distinct CDR3 sequences, roughly 60% detected once. CDR1 and CDR2 from the germline V gene are MNHEY and SVGAGI. Trimming took 0 bases from V and 0 from J, leaving 11 bases between them. This CDR3 spans 16 amino acids. Researchers collected 7.5 to 10 milliliters of peripheral blood from every single donor. Input material: blood. This TCR was recovered from a man aged 25 to 45 in good health. V and J are TRBV6-5 and TRBJ1-2; D is ambiguous. The CDR3 sequence is CASSYSGSGANYGYTF. CDR3 bases: TGTGCCAGCAGTTACTCGGGCTCAGGAGCTAACTATGGCTACACCTTC.